The sample holds one count of the clone carrying this T cell receptor (beta chain). Its matching antigen is unknown. A read error may produce the germline difference seen at one junction end. From germline, CDR1 is SEHNR and CDR2 FQNEAQ (reference sequence). CDR3 length: 18 amino acids. This entry belongs to a study of cytomegalovirus exposure and HLA in healthy donors. Study-wide results and limits: TRBV6-2, TRBV6-3 and other indistinguishable V segments were excluded. Several of the most significant clusters were apparently associated with common viral pathogens in a later analysis.

The PCR used 60 Vbeta and 13 Jbeta primers. Generated by immunoSEQ multiplex PCR, the TCRdb table keeps only in-frame clones and is missing some. The sample lists about 120,000 clones, 73% occurring once. This sequence joins TRBV7-9 and TRBJ2-6; 7 bases are shared with TRBD1. The receptor's source is a woman aged 40 to 50 in good health and CMV-seronegative. Sequenced: PBMCs. The CDR3 sequence is CSSSPGQAARGGANVLTF. The CDR3 nucleotides are TGTTCCAGCAGCCCCGGACAGGCTGCCCGGGGAGGGGCCAACGTCCTGACTTTC. The full variable domain, in which reference TRBV7-9 and TRBJ2-6 provide the parts outside the CDR3, is DTGVSQNPRHKITKRGQNVTFRCDPISEHNRLYWYRQTLGQGPEFLTYFQNEAQLEKSRLLSDRFSAERPKGSFSTLEIQRTEQGDSAMYLCSSSPGQAARGGANVLTFGAGSRLTVL.